This TCR beta chain was profiled in a study of prognosis after radiotherapy for stage I lung cancer. Study-level background: The patient group included nobody who received concurrent therapy with stereotactic body radiotherapy.

The CDR3 has 14 residues. The germline V and J ends were trimmed by 1 base and 6 bases, with 10 bases remaining between them. CDR1 LNHDA and CDR2 SQIVND come from the germline V gene (reference sequence). Multiplex PCR, run in two rounds, amplified TCR beta CDR3 from genomic DNA. First-round PCR, the initial amplification, used primers specific to each TRBV and TRBJ gene. Each CDR3 protein is one row after TCRdb ran MiXCR on the multiplex PCR reads. The table has roughly 11,000 distinct CDR3 sequences, roughly a third seen once; the top ten hold about 57%. This clonotype showed up many times. What it recognizes is unknown. General study points: Differing TRBV and TRBJ gene usage was reportedly seen between patients with and without metastases.

The V and J genes are TRBV19 and TRBJ2-4; no definite D call. Specimen: PBMCs, collected before or after stereotactic body radiation therapy (not recorded which). The sequence derives from a donor over 45 with non-small cell lung cancer. The CDR3 DNA is TGTGCCAGTAGTATAGCTCGGCTGGGAAACATTCAGTACTTC. It encodes CASSIARLGNIQYF.